What follows are 7 T cell receptor beta chains derived from one specimen sequenced in a study of tumor and adjacent non-tumor tissue in lung cancer. No cell sorting was done before RNA was extracted from the tissue. The library came from three nested PCR rounds adapted from ARM-PCR protocols. TCRdb reprocessed the multiplex PCR reads via MiXCR and lists one record per CDR3 protein. This table holds 76,000 or so distinct CDR3 sequences, around 65% found once. The sample consisted of lung tumor tissue. The receptors derive from a woman between 65 and 79 years old with non-small cell lung cancer.

V is TRBV10-3 and J is TRBJ2-1; 7 bases agree with TRBD2. CDR1 is ENHRY, CDR2 SYGVKD, per germline. The junction had 16 bases not matched to a gene; V was cut back by 2 bases and J by 15 bases. The CDR3 consists of 15 residues. CDR3 coding DNA: TGTGCCATCAGTGAGCCCGAGCGGGGAGTGATTGAACTGTTCTTC. It is translated as CAISEPERGVIELFF.

Turning to this clonotype: The junction and the germline gene differ at one end; a read error may be behind it. The rearrangement links TRBV4-1 to TRBJ2-7; D is perhaps TRBD2 (6 bases). Germline-derived CDR1 and CDR2 are MGHRA and YSYEKL. The CDR3 is 15 amino acids. The CDR3: CASSQGGGRAYEQYF. CDR3 nucleotides: TGTGCCAGCAGCCAAGGAGGAGGGAGAGCCTACGAGCAGTACTTC.

Details on this clonotype: One end of the junction varies from germline; a read error may be responsible. V and J are TRBV7-9 and TRBJ2-7, with 8 positions matching TRBD2. CDR3 length: 16 amino acids. CDR1 is SEHNR, CDR2 FQNEAQ, per germline (reference sequence). The CDR3 nucleotides read TGTGCAAGCAGCGGGGGTTTTGGCCAGGATCTTCCCGAGCAGTACTTC. This translates into CASSGGFGQDLPEQYF.

The gene calls are TRBV30 and TRBJ2-5; 10 bases map to TRBD2. Trimming took 2 bases from V and 5 from J; bases not matched to a gene: 5. This CDR3 has 14 residues. From germline, CDR1 is GTSNPN and CDR2 SVGIG (reference sequence). In nucleotides, the CDR3 is TGTGCCTGGAGTCTAGCGGGAGTGGCCGAGACCCAGTACTTC. As protein: CAWSLAGVAETQYF.

With regard to this clonotype: As the CDR3 is not closed by the conserved phenylalanine or tryptophan, this likely results from a read error. The limits of the CDR3 on the DNA are not certain, so only TCRdb's listed CDR3 is given. The chain links TRBV28 to TRBJ1-2; the listed D gene, TRBD1, was not tested against the DNA. The CDR3 has 15 amino acids, counting both end residues. Per germline, CDR1 MDHEN and CDR2 SYDVKM. CDR3 region: CASRGTGGDYYGYIS.

This clonotype was recorded only once. The chain combines TRBV12-3 or TRBV12-4 with TRBJ1-5; D is uncertain. V was cut by 5 bases and J by 4 bases, with 18 bases left in between. The CDR3 has 16 amino acids. The CDR3 DNA reads as TGTGCCAGCAGTAAAGCAGGATTGAGCGGAAATCAGCCCCAGCATTTT. Translating gives CASSKAGLSGNQPQHF.

Details on this clonotype: One base away lies a much larger clone, so this may be a sequencing read error. This chain connects TRBV5-4 to TRBJ1-3; D not resolved. The CDR3 contains 14 residues. Germline CDR1 and CDR2: SGHNT and YYREEE (reference sequence). This chain's CDR3 is CVSSLIGSGNTIYF. DNA of the CDR3: TGTGTCAGCAGCTTAATAGGCTCTGGAAACACCATATATTTT.